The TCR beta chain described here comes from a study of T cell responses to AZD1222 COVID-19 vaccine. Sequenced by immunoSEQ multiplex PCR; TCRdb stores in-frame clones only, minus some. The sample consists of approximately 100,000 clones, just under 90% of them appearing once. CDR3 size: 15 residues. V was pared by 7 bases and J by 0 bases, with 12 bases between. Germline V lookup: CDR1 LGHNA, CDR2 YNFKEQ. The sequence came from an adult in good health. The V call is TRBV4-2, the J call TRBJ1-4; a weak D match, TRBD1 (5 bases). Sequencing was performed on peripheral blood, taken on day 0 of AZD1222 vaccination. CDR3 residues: CASNPQTATNEKLFF. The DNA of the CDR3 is TGTGCCAGCAACCCTCAGACAGCAACTAATGAAAAACTGTTTTTT.